This record looks at one T cell receptor beta chain sequence and its context. The entry originates in a study of blood T cell repertoires in COVID-19. Participant age was roughly 18 to 100 years, and participants resided in 20 to 30 US areas. Sequencing used immunoSEQ multiplex PCR; TCRdb keeps in-frame clones, though not all of them. This table has a few hundred thousand clones, less than 95% appearing once. The CDR3 runs 15 residues. The ends lost 4 bases at V and 5 bases at J; junction bases unmatched: 9. Germline-derived CDR1 and CDR2 are SGHRS and YFSETQ. The receptor was isolated from a man younger than 30 who had recovered from COVID-19. The sequencing sample was made of PBMCs or T cells enriched from blood (not recorded which). This chain links TRBV5-1 with TRBJ2-1; 7 nucleotides align to TRBD2. CDR3 sequence (DNA): TGCGCCAGCAGCCCGTTGGGAGGGGCGCACAATGAGCAGTTCTTC. Translating gives CASSPLGGAHNEQFF. Supplemented by reference TRBV5-1 and TRBJ2-1, the full variable domain reads KAGVTQTPRYLIKTRGQQVTLSCSPISGHRSVSWYQQTPGQGLQFLFEYFSETQRNKGNFPGRFSGRQFSNSRSEMNVSTLELGDSALYLCASSPLGGAHNEQFFGPGTRLTVL.